The rows below give T cell receptor beta chains drawn from one sample of a study of OX40 agonist ivuxolimab in advanced cancers. Sequencing used immunoSEQ multiplex PCR; TCRdb keeps in-frame clones, though not all of them. The table records roughly 45,000 clones, more than 80% of them present only once. Sample: CD4+ or CD8+ T cells sorted from blood, taken in a trial of the OX40 agonist ivuxolimab. These receptors all stem from an adult with an advanced solid tumor such as melanoma, head and neck, liver or kidney cancer. Each CDR3 is given with its conserved first and last residue. A D gene is named only where the DNA matches it firmly. Clone size appears in some rows only: once, few, many, or a class for an expanded clone.

D	size	V	J	CDR3	DNA
TRBD2	-	TRBV7-7	TRBJ2-1	CASSLSTGLAGGPSGEQFF	TGTGCTAGCAGCTTATCTACGGGACTAGCGGGGGGGCCTTCCGGTGAGCAGTTCTTC
-	once	TRBV4-1	TRBJ2-5	CASSYRQGGETQYF	TGCGCCAGCAGCTACCGACAGGGAGGGGAGACCCAGTACTTC
-	few	TRBV4-1	TRBJ1-1	CASSQGADEAFF	TGCGCCAGCAGCCAGGGGGCGGATGAAGCTTTCTTT
-	-	TRBV4-3	TRBJ1-1	CASSQDPGMNTEAFF	TGCGCCAGCAGCCAAGATCCCGGGATGAACACTGAAGCTTTCTTT
TRBD1	-	TRBV6-6	TRBJ1-2	CASAAPGGTGAYGYTF	TGTGCCAGCGCGGCGCCCGGCGGAACAGGGGCTTATGGCTACACCTTC
-	once	TRBV10-3	TRBJ2-2	CAISERDGTGELFF	TGTGCCATCAGTGAGCGGGATGGCACCGGGGAGCTGTTTTTT
-	few	TRBV19	TRBJ2-7	CASSYYNRGEQYF	TGTGCCAGTAGCTATTACAATAGAGGCGAGCAGTACTTC
-	-	TRBV6-5	TRBJ1-3	CASSKTGFGNTIYF	TGTGCCAGCAGTAAGACGGGGTTTGGAAACACCATATATTTT
TRBD1	-	TRBV4-1	TRBJ1-2	CASSGQGDYGYTF	TGCGCCAGCAGCGGTCAGGGGGACTATGGCTACACCTTC
-	once	TRBV9	TRBJ1-2	CASSPHGDRGEDGYTF	TGTGCCAGCAGCCCTCACGGCGACCGGGGAGAGGATGGCTACACCTTC
-	-	TRBV27	TRBJ2-7	CASGLSREVEDEQYF	TGTGCCAGCGGCCTTTCCCGGGAAGTGGAGGACGAGCAGTACTTC
-	once	TRBV5-4	TRBJ2-5	CASSLEADQETQYF	TGTGCCAGCAGCTTGGAGGCAGACCAAGAGACCCAGTACTTC
-	-	TRBV27	TRBJ2-1	CASSLGSEVLPYNEQFF	TGTGCCAGCAGTTTAGGTTCCGAAGTCCTGCCCTACAATGAGCAGTTCTTC
-	-	TRBV5-6	TRBJ2-5	CASSFLLVGAETQYF	TGTGCCAGCAGTTTTCTTTTAGTGGGGGCAGAGACCCAGTACTTC
-	-	TRBV10-3	TRBJ1-1	CATQGYDGTDTEAFF	TGTGCCACACAGGGTTATGATGGTACGGACACTGAAGCTTTCTTT
-	-	TRBV19	TRBJ2-1	CASTITGTIYNEQFF	TGTGCCAGTACCATAACAGGAACGATATACAATGAGCAGTTCTTC
-	-	TRBV9	TRBJ2-6	CASSPRLWAGANVLTF	TGTGCCAGCAGCCCGCGCCTGTGGGCTGGGGCCAACGTCCTGACTTTC
TRBD1	medium-sized	TRBV5-1	TRBJ2-7	CASSSGQGALEQYF	TGCGCCAGCAGCTCGGGACAGGGGGCCCTCGAGCAGTACTTC
-	-	TRBV19	TRBJ1-5	CASSTYKGGPNSNQPQHF	TGTGCCAGTAGTACCTACAAAGGAGGGCCCAATAGCAATCAGCCCCAGCATTTT
-	-	TRBV11-2	TRBJ1-2	CASSLGGAHGYTF	TGTGCCAGCAGCTTAGGGGGGGCCCATGGCTACACCTTC
-	-	TRBV29-1	TRBJ2-7	CSVIDYEQYF	TGCAGCGTTATAGACTACGAGCAGTACTTC
TRBD2	-	TRBV5-1	TRBJ2-7	CASRNTGLAGDYEQYF	TGCGCCAGCAGAAACACAGGACTAGCGGGGGACTACGAGCAGTACTTC
-	-	TRBV18	TRBJ2-1	CASSPLSGVGNEQFF	TGTGCCAGCTCACCACTTTCGGGAGTGGGTAATGAGCAGTTCTTC
-	-	TRBV6-5	TRBJ1-1	CASSYSEVLNTEAFF	TGTGCCAGCAGTTACTCGGAGGTGCTGAACACTGAAGCTTTCTTT
-	-	TRBV28	TRBJ1-2	CASSLSGIYGYTF	TGTGCCAGCAGTTTATCGGGGATTTATGGCTACACCTTC
-	-	TRBV27	TRBJ1-1	CASSLTGATEAFF	TGTGCCAGCAGTTTAACGGGCGCCACTGAAGCTTTCTTT
-	-	TRBV28	TRBJ2-3	CASSSIPGTSLSTDTQYF	TGTGCCAGCAGTTCCATCCCCGGGACGTCGTTGAGCACAGATACGCAGTATTTT
TRBD1	-	TRBV2	TRBJ1-5	CASRAGTGNQPQHF	TGTGCCAGCCGGGCCGGGACAGGGAATCAGCCCCAGCATTTT
-	-	TRBV25-1	TRBJ2-7	CASSATFYEQYF	TGTGCCAGCAGTGCCACATTCTACGAGCAGTACTTC
-	-	TRBV7-3	TRBJ2-2	CASSPGPYPAGELFF	TGTGCCAGCAGCCCAGGGCCTTATCCGGCCGGGGAGCTGTTTTTT
TRBD2	-	TRBV6-5	TRBJ2-1	CASSPREGLRGEQFF	TGTGCCAGCAGTCCCCGGGAGGGCCTTCGGGGGGAGCAGTTCTTC
-	-	TRBV7-7	TRBJ2-5	CASSLNGIRETQYF	TGTGCTAGCAGCTTAAACGGGATAAGGGAGACCCAGTACTTC
TRBD1	once	TRBV7-9	TRBJ2-5	CASSRPRDRGTETQYF	TGTGCCAGCAGCCGCCCCCGGGACAGGGGGACGGAGACCCAGTACTTC
-	-	TRBV7-8	TRBJ1-3	CASSLLDTAGNTIYF	TGTGCCAGCAGCCTACTCGACACCGCTGGAAACACCATATATTTT
-	-	TRBV12-5	TRBJ1-1	CASGSGFTEAFF	TGTGCTAGTGGTTCCGGTTTCACTGAAGCTTTCTTT
-	-	TRBV4-3	TRBJ1-2	CASSQDFEGSIYGYTF	TGCGCCAGCAGCCAAGATTTCGAGGGCTCGATCTATGGCTACACCTTC
TRBD2	-	TRBV4-3	TRBJ2-3	CASSQARLAGGIFYF	TGCGCCAGCAGCCAAGCGAGACTAGCGGGGGGGATTTTTTATTTT
-	-	TRBV15	TRBJ2-5	CATRKSGEGETQYF	TGTGCCACCAGAAAATCAGGGGAAGGGGAGACCCAGTACTTC
TRBD1	few	TRBV12-5	TRBJ2-7	CASGPRDRAYEQYF	TGTGCTAGTGGACCCCGGGACAGGGCTTACGAGCAGTACTTC
-	-	TRBV6-5	TRBJ2-3	CASSYSDTIDTQYF	TGTGCCAGCAGTTACTCGGACACCATTGACACGCAGTATTTT
TRBD1	-	TRBV28	TRBJ2-7	CASSSGTGGRGEQYF	TGTGCCAGCAGTTCCGGGACAGGGGGCCGAGGGGAGCAGTACTTC